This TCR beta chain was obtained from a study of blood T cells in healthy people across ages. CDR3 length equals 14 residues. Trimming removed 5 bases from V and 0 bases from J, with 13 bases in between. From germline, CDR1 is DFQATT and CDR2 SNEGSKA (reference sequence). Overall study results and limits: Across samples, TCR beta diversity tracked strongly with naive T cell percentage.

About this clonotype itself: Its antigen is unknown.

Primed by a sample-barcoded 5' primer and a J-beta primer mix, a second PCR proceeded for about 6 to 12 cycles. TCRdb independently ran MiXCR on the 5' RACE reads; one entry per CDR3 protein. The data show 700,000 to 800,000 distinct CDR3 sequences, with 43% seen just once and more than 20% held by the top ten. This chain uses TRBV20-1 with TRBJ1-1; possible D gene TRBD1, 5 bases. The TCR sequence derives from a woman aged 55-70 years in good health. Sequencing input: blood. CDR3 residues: CSAPRQNMNTEAFF. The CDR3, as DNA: TGCAGTGCTCCCCGACAGAATATGAACACTGAAGCTTTCTTT.